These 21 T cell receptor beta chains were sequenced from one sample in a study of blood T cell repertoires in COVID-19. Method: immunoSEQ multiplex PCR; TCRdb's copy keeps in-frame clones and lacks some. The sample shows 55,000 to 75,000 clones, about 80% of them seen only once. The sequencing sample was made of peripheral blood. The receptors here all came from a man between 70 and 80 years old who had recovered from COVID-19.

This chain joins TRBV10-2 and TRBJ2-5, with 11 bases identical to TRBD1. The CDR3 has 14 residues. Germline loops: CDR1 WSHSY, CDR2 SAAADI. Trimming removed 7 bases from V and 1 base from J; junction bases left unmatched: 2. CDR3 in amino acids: CASTGQGVQETQYF. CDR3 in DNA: TGCGCCAGCACGGGACAGGGGGTCCAAGAGACCCAGTACTTC.

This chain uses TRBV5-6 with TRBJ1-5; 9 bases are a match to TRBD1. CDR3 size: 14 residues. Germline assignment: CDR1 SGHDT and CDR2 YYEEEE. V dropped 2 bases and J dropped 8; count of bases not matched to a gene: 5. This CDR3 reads CASSFMTGGEPQHF. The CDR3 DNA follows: TGTGCCAGCAGCTTTATGACAGGGGGAGAGCCCCAGCATTTT. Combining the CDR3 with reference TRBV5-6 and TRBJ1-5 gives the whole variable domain DAGVTQSPTHLIKTRGQQVTLRCSPKSGHDTVSWYQQALGQGPQFIFQYYEEEERQRGNFPDRFSGHQFPNYSSELNVNALLLGDSALYLCASSFMTGGEPQHFGDGTRLSIL.

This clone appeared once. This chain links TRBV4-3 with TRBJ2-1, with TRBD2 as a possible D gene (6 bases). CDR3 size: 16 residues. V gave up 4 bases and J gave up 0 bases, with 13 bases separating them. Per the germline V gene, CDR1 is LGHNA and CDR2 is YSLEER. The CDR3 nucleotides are TGCGCCAGCAGCCCAGGGACTCGAAGCTCCTACAATGAGCAGTTCTTC. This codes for CASSPGTRSSYNEQFF.

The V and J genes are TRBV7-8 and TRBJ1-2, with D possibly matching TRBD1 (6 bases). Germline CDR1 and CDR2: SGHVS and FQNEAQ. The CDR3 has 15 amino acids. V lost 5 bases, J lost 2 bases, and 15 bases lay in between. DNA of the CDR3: TGTGCCAGCAGCCCCCGTCACCAGGGGAACTATGGCTACACCTTC. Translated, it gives CASSPRHQGNYGYTF.

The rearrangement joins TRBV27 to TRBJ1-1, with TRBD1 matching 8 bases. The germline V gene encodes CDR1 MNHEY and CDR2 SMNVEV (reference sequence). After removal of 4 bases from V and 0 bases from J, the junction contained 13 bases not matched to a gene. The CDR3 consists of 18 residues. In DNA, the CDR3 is TGTGCCAGCAGTTCCCCACAGGGGGGGAATCCCATGAACACTGAAGCTTTCTTT. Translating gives CASSSPQGGNPMNTEAFF.

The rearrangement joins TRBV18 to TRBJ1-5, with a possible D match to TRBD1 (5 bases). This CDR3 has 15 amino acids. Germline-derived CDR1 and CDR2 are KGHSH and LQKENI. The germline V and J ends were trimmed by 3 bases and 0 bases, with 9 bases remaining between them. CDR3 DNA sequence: TGTGCCAGCTCACCCCTAGACAGTAGCAATCAGCCCCAGCATTTT. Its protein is CASSPLDSSNQPQHF.

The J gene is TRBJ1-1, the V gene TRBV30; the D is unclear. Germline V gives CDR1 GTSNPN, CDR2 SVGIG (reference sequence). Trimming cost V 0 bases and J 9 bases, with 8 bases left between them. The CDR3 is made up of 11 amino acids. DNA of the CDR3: TGTGCCTGGAGTGTAGTACAGAAAGCTTTCTTT. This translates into CAWSVVQKAFF.

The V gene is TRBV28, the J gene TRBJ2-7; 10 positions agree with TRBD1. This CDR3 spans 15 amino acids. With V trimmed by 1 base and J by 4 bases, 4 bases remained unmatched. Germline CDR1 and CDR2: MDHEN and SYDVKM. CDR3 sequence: CASSLSGQGIYEQYF. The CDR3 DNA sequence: TGTGCCAGCAGTTTATCGGGACAGGGGATTTACGAGCAGTACTTC.

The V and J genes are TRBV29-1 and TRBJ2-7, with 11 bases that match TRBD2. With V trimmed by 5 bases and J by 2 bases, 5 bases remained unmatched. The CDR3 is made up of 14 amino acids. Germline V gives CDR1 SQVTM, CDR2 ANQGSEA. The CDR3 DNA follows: TGCAGCGTTACCTTAGCGGGAGGGCCCTACGAGCAGTACTTC. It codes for CSVTLAGGPYEQYF.

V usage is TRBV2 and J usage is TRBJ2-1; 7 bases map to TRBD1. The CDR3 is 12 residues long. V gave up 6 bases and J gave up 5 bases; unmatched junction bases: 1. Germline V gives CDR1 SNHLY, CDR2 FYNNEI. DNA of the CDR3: TGTGCCAGCAGGGGGACAGACAATGAGCAGTTCTTC. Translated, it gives CASRGTDNEQFF. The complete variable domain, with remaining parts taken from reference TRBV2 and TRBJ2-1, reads EPEVTQTPSHQVTQMGQEVILRCVPISNHLYFYWYRQILGQKVEFLVSFYNNEISEKSEIFDDQFSVERPDGSNFTLKIRSTKLEDSAMYFCASRGTDNEQFFGPGTRLTVL.

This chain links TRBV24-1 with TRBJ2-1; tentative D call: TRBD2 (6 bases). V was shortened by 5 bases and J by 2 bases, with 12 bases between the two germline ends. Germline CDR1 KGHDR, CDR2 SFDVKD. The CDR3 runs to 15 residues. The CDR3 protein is CATSGGGNPYNEQFF. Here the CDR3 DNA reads TGTGCCACCAGTGGAGGAGGGAACCCCTACAATGAGCAGTTCTTC.

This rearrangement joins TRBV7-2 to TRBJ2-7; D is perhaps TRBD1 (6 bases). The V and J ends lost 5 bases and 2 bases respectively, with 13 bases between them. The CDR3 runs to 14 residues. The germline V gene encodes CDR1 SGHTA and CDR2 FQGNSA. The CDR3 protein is CASSTTGQAYEQYF. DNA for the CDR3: TGTGCCAGCAGCACAACGGGACAAGCCTACGAGCAGTACTTC. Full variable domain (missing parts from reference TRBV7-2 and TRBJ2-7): GAGVSQSPSNKVTEKGKDVELRCDPISGHTALYWYRQSLGQGLEFLIYFQGNSAPDKSGLPSDRFSAERTGGSVSTLTIQRTQQEDSAVYLCASSTTGQAYEQYFGPGTRLTVT.

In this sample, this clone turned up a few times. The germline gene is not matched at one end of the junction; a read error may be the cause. In DNA, the CDR3 is TGCGCCAGCAGGTTGGGGTTAGCGGGCCGTGAGCAGTTCTTC. It encodes CASRLGLAGREQFF. This chain joins TRBV5-1 and TRBJ2-1, with TRBD2 matching over 7 bases. The CDR3 runs 14 residues. Germline V gene sequence: CDR1 SGHRS, CDR2 YFSETQ.

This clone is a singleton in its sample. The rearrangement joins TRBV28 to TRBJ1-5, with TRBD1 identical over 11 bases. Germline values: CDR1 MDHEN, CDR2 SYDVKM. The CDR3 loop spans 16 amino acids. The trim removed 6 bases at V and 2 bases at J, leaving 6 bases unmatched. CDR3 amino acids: CASSLGTGGGNQPQHF. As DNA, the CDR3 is TGTGCCAGCAGCCTAGGGACAGGGGGGGGCAATCAGCCCCAGCATTTT. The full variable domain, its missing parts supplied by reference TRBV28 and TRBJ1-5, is DVKVTQSSRYLVKRTGEKVFLECVQDMDHENMFWYRQDPGLGLRLIYFSYDVKMKEKGDIPEGYSVSREKKERFSLILESASTNQTSMYLCASSLGTGGGNQPQHFGDGTRLSIL.

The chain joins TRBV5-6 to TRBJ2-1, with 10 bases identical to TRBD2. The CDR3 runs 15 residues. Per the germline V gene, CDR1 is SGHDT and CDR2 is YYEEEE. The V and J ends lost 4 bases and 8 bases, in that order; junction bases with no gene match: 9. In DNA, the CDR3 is TGTGCCAGCAGCGAGGACCTAGCGGGAGTCGATGAGCAGTTCTTC. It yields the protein CASSEDLAGVDEQFF.

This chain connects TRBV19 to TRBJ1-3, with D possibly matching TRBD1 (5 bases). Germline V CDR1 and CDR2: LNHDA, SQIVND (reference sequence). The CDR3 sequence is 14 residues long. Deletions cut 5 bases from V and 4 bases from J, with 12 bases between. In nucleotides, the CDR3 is TGTGCCAGTAGTTTGAAGGGGAACGGAAACACCATATATTTT. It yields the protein CASSLKGNGNTIYF.

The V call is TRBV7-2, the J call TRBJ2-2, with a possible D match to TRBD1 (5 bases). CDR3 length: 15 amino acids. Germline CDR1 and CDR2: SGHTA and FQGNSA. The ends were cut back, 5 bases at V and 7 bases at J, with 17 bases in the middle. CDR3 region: CASSAPGRQGGELFF. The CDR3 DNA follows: TGTGCCAGCAGCGCCCCGGGTCGGCAGGGCGGGGAGCTGTTTTTT.

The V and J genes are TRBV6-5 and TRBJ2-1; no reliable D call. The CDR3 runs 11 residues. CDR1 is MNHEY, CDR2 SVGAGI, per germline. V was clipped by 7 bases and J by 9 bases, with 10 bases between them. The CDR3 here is CASMARIEQFF. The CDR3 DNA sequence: TGTGCCAGCATGGCGAGGATTGAGCAGTTCTTC.

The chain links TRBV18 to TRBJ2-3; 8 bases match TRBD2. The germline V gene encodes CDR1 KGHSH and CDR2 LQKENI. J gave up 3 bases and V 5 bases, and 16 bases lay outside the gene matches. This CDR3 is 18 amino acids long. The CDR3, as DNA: TGTGCCAGCTCAACGGGACTAGTAACGTCAGTGGAAACAGATACGCAGTATTTT. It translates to CASSTGLVTSVETDTQYF.

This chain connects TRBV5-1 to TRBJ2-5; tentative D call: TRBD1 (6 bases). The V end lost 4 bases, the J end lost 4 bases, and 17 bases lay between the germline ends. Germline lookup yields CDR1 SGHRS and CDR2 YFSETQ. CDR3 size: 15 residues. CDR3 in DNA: TGCGCCAGCAGCGCCGGACAGTTGAGGTCAGAGACCCAGTACTTC. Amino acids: CASSAGQLRSETQYF.

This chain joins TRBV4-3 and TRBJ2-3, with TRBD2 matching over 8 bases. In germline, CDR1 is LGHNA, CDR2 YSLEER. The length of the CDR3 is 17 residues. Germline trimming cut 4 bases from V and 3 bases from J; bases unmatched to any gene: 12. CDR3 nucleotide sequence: TGCGCCAGCAGCCCAAAGGGGAGCGGGAGTCCTACAGATACGCAGTATTTT. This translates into CASSPKGSGSPTDTQYF.